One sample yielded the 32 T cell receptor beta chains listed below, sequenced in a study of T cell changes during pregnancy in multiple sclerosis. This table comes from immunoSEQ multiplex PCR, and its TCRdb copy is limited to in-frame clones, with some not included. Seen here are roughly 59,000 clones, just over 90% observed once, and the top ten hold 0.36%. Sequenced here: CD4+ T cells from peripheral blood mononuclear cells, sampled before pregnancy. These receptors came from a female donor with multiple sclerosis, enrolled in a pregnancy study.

Written as DNA, the CDR3 is TGTGCCAGCAGTGGGACAGCGAACACCGGGGAGCTGTTTTTT. This sequence encodes CASSGTANTGELFF. The chain recombines TRBV27 with TRBJ2-2, with 7 nucleotides matching TRBD1. Germline V lookup: CDR1 MNHEY, CDR2 SMNVEV (reference sequence). V was pared by 5 bases and J by 0 bases, with 0 bases of the junction left unmatched. The CDR3 is 14 residues long.

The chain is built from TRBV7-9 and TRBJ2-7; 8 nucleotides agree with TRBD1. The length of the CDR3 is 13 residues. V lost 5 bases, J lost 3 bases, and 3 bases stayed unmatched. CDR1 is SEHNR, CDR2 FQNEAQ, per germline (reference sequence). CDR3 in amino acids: CASSPGQGYEQYF. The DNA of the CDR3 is TGTGCCAGCAGCCCCGGACAGGGCTACGAGCAGTACTTC.

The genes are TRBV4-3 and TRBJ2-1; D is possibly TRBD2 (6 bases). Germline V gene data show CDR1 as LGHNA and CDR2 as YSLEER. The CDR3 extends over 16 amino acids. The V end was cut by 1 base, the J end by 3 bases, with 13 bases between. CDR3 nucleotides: TGCGCCAGCAGCCAAGTCTTGGCGGGAATCTACAATGAGCAGTTCTTC. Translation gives CASSQVLAGIYNEQFF.

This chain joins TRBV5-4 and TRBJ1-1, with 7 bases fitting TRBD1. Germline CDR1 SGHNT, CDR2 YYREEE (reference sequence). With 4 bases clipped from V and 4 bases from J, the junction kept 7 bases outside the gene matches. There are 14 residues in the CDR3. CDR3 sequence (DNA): TGTGCCAGCAGCCCAGGGGGTCCGGGCACTGAAGCTTTCTTT. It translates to CASSPGGPGTEAFF. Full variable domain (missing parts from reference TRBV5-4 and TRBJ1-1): ETGVTQSPTHLIKTRGQQVTLRCSSQSGHNTVSWYQQALGQGPQFIFQYYREEENGRGNFPPRFSGLQFPNYSSELNVNALELDDSALYLCASSPGGPGTEAFFGQGTRLTVV.

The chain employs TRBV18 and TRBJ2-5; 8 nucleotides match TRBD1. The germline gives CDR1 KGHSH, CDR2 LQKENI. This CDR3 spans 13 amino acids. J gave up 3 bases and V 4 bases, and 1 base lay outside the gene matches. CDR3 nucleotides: TGTGCCAGCTCACGACAGGGGAAAGAGACCCAGTACTTC. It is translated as CASSRQGKETQYF.

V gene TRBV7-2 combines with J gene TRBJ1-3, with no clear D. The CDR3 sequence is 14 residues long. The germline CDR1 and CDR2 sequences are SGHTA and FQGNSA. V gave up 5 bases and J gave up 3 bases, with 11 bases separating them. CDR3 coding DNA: TGTGCCAGCAGCCCTTCTATTGGTGGAAACACCATATATTTT. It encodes CASSPSIGGNTIYF.

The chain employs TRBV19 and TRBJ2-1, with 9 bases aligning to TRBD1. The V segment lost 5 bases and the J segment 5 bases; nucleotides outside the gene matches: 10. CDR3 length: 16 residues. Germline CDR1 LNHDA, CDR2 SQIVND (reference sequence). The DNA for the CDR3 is TGTGCCAGTAGTCCGGACACCGGGACAGGGAACAATGAGCAGTTCTTC. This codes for CASSPDTGTGNNEQFF.

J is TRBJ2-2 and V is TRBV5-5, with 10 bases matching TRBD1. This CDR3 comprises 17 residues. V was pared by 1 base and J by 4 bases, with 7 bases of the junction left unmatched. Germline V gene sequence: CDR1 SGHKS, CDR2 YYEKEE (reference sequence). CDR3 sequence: CASSLRQGAYSTGELFF. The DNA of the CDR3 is TGTGCCAGCAGCTTGAGACAGGGGGCGTATAGCACCGGGGAGCTGTTTTTT.

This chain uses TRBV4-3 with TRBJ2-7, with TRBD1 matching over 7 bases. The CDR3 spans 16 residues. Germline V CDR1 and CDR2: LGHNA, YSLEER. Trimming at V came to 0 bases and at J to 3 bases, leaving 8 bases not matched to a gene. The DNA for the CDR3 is TGCGCCAGCAGCCAAGAGAACGACAGGGCAATCTACGAGCAGTACTTC. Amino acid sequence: CASSQENDRAIYEQYF.

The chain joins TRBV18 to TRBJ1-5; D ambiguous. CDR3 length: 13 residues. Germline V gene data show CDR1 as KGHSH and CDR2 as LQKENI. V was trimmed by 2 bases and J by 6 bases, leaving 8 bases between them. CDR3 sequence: CASSPGRSQPQHF. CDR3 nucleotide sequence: TGTGCCAGCTCACCAGGGAGATCTCAGCCCCAGCATTTT.

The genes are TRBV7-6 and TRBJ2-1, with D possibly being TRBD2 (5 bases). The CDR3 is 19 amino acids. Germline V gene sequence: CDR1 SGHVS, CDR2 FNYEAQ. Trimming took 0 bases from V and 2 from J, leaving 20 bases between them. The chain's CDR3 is CASSLARDSVGVTYNEQFF. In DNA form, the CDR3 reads TGTGCCAGCAGCTTAGCCAGAGATTCGGTGGGAGTGACCTACAATGAGCAGTTCTTC.

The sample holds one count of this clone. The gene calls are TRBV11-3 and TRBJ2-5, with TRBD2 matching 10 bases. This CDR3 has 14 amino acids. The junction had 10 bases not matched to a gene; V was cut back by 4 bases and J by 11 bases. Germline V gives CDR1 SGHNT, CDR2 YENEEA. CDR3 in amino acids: CASSSASGRASQYF. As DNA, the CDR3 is TGTGCCAGCAGCTCGGCCAGCGGGAGGGCCTCACAGTACTTC.

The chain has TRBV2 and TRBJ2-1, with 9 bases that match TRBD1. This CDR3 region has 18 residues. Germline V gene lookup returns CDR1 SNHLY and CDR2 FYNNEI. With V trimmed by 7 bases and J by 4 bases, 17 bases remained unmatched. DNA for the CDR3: TGTGCCAGCACCCCCACTTGGAGGGGACAGGGTACTTACAATGAGCAGTTCTTC. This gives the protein CASTPTWRGQGTYNEQFF.

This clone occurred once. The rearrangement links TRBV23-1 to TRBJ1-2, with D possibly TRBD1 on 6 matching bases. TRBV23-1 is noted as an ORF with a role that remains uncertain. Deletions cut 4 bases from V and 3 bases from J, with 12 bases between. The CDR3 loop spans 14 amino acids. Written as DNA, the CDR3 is TGCGCCAGCAGTCCTCAGGGGCGGGACTATGGCTACACCTTC. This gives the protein CASSPQGRDYGYTF.

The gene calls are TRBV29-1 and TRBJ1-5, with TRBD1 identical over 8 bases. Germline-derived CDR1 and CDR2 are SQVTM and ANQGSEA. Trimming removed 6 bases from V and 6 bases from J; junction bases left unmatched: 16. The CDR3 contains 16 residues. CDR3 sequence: CSVLLEGQGSSQPQHF. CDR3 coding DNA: TGCAGCGTCCTCCTTGAAGGACAGGGAAGTAGTCAGCCCCAGCATTTT.

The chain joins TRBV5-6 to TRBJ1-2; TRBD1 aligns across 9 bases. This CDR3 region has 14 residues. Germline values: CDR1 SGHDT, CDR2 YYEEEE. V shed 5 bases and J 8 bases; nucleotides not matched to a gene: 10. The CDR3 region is CASRRDRVLGGYTF. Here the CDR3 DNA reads TGTGCCAGCAGACGGGACAGGGTGTTGGGAGGCTACACCTTC.

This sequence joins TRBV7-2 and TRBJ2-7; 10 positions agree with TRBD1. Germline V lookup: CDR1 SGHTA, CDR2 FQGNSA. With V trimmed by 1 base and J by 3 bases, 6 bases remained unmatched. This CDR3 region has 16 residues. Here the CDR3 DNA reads TGTGCCAGCAGCTTAGATTTAGGGACAGGGGACTACGAGCAGTACTTC. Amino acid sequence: CASSLDLGTGDYEQYF.

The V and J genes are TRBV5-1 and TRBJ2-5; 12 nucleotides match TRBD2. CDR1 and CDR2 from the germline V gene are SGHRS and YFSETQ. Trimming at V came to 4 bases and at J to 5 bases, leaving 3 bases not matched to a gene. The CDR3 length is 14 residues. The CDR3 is CASSLAGGGETQYF. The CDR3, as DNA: TGCGCCAGCAGCCTAGCGGGAGGGGGTGAGACCCAGTACTTC. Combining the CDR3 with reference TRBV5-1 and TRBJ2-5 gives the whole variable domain KAGVTQTPRYLIKTRGQQVTLSCSPISGHRSVSWYQQTPGQGLQFLFEYFSETQRNKGNFPGRFSGRQFSNSRSEMNVSTLELGDSALYLCASSLAGGGETQYFGPGTRLLVL.

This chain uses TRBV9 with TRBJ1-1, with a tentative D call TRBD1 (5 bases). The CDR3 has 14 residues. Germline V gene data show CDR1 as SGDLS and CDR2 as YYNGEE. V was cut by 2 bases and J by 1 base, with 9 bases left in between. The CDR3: CASSVLQENTEAFF. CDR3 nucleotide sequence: TGTGCCAGCAGCGTTCTACAGGAGAACACTGAAGCTTTCTTT.

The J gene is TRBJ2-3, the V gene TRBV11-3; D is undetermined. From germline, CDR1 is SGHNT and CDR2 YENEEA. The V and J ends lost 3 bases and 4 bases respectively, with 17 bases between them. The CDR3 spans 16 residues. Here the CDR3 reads CASSFFGVAGADTQYF. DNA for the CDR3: TGTGCCAGCAGCTTTTTTGGCGTTGCCGGAGCAGATACGCAGTATTTT. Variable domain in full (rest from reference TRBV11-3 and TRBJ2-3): EAGVVQSPRYKIIEKKQPVAFWCNPISGHNTLYWYLQNLGQGPELLIRYENEEAVDDSQLPKDRFSAERLKGVDSTLKIQPAELGDSAVYLCASSFFGVAGADTQYFGPGTRLTVL.

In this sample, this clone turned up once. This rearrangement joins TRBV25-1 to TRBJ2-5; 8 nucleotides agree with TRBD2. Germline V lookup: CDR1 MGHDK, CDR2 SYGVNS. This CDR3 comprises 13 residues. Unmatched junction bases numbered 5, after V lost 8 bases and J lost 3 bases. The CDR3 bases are TGTGCCAGCGGCAAGGGACTAGAAGAGACCCAGTACTTC. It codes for CASGKGLEETQYF.

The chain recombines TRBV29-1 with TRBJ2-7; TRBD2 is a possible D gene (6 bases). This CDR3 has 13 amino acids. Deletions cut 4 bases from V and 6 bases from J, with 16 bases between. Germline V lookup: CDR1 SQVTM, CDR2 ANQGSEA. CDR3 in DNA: TGCAGCGTTGGCGGGGTTTTGGGTGGCGAGCAGTACTTC. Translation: CSVGGVLGGEQYF.

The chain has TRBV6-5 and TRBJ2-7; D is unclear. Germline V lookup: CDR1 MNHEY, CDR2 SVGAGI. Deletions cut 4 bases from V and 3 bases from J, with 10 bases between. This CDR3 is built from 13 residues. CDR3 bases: TGTGCCAGCAGTTCTTTCCACAACTACGAGCAGTACTTC. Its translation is CASSSFHNYEQYF.

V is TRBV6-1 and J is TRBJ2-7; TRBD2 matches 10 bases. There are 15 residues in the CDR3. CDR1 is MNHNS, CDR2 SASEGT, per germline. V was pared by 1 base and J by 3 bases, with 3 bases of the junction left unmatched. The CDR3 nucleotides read TGTGCCAGCAGTGAAGAATCTAGCGGGAGCTACGAGCAGTACTTC. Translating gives CASSEESSGSYEQYF.

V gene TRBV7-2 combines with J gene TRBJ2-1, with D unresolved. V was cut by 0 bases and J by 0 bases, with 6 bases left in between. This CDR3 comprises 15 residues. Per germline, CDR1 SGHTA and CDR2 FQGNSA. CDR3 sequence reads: CASSLAVSSYNEQFF. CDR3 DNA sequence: TGTGCCAGCAGCTTAGCGGTCAGCTCCTACAATGAGCAGTTCTTC.

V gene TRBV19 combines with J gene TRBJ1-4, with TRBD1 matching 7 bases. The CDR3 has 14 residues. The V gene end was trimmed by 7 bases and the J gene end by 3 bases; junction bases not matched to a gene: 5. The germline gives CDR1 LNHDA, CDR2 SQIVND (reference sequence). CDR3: CASNRGLANEKLFF. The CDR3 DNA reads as TGTGCCAGTAATAGGGGGCTTGCTAATGAAAAACTGTTTTTT.

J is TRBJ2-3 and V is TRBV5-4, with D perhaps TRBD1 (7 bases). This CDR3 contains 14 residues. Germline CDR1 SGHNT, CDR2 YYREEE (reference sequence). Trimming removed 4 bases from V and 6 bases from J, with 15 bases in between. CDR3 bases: TGTGCCAGCAGCGCCCGACAGGGAGGTGATACGCAGTATTTT. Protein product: CASSARQGGDTQYF.

The CDR3 protein is CASSTDRGHYGYTF. CDR3 DNA sequence: TGCGCCAGCAGCACCGACCGGGGTCACTATGGCTACACCTTC. The chain has TRBV4-3 and TRBJ1-2, with D unresolved. Germline CDR1 reads LGHNA; CDR2 reads YSLEER. The V and J ends lost 5 bases and 3 bases respectively, with 13 bases between them. This CDR3 contains 14 residues.

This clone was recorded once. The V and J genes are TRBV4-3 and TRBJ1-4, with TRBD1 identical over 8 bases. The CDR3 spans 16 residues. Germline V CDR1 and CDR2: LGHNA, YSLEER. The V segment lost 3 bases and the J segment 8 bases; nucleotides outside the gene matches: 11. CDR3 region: CASSQRTDRVQEKLFF. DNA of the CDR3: TGCGCCAGCAGCCAGCGTACGGACAGGGTCCAAGAAAAACTGTTTTTT.

CDR3 bases: TGCAGCGTTAGGGTCGGCGGGAGTTTTGCAGATACGCAGTATTTT. Protein sequence: CSVRVGGSFADTQYF. V usage is TRBV29-1 and J usage is TRBJ2-3, with 7 bases aligning to TRBD2. The V gene end was trimmed by 5 bases and the J gene end by 4 bases; junction bases not matched to a gene: 12. This CDR3 has 15 amino acids. Germline CDR1 is SQVTM and CDR2 is ANQGSEA.

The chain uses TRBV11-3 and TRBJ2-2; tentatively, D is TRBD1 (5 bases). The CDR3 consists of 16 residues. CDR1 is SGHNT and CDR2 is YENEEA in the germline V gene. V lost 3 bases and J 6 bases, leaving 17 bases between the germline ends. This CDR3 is CASSLGEAGRPGELFF. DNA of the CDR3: TGTGCCAGCAGCTTGGGCGAAGCAGGGCGTCCCGGGGAGCTGTTTTTT.

The CDR3 is CASSSGLAGGGPYNEQFF. The CDR3 region has the DNA TGCGCCAGCAGCTCCGGACTAGCGGGCGGAGGACCCTACAATGAGCAGTTCTTC. J is TRBJ2-1 and V is TRBV5-1, with 11 bases that match TRBD2. V was pared by 3 bases and J by 2 bases, with 10 bases of the junction left unmatched. This CDR3 is 18 amino acids long. Germline values: CDR1 SGHRS, CDR2 YFSETQ.